This T cell receptor (beta chain) came from a study of regulatory dendritic cells for organ transplantation. Study-level results: Mature dendritic cells appeared to drive more memory CD8+ clonal expansion than regulatory ones.

CD4+ or CD8+ T cells were sorted as naive CD45RA+ or memory CD45RO+. TCRdb's copy holds only in-frame clones and misses some; the assay was immunoSEQ multiplex PCR. This sample has around 30,000 clones; 60% to 80% occur once, and the top ten carry approximately 2.2%. V shed 0 bases, J shed 10 bases, and the junction held 8 bases outside the gene matches. Per the germline V gene, CDR1 is MNHNS and CDR2 is SASEGT. The CDR3 sequence is 15 residues long. On this clone itself: The antigen remains undetermined.

The receptor comes from a human donor in good health. The rearrangement joins TRBV6-1 to TRBJ2-1; TRBD2 matches at 8 bases. Material for sequencing was memory CD4+ T cells from blood. Sample subset: CD45RO+ memory T cells. Here the CDR3 DNA reads TGTGCCAGCAGTGAAGCTAGCGGGATTGGCAGCGAGCAGTTCTTC. This translates into CASSEASGIGSEQFF.